The T cell receptor (beta chain) described here comes from a study of cytomegalovirus exposure and HLA in healthy donors. Whole-study context: The same platform as the roughly 700 first-cohort repertoires was used for the 90 to 150 validation repertoires, a later analysis reported.

Germline V lookup: CDR1 SGHRS, CDR2 YFSETQ. V was pared by 4 bases and J by 2 bases, with 11 bases of the junction left unmatched. There are 16 residues in the CDR3. This clone appeared a single time. Profiling relied on immunoSEQ multiplex PCR, and the TCRdb table lists in-frame clones only, not all of them. The sample lists roughly 260,000 clones, around nine tenths occurring once. Specimen: PBMCs. The chain has TRBV5-1 and TRBJ2-5; 7 bases match TRBD2. This receptor was obtained from a man between 18 and 29 years old in good health and CMV-seronegative. CDR3 region: CASSPGGSGGQETQYF. CDR3 DNA: TGCGCCAGCAGCCCTGGGGGTTCGGGGGGTCAAGAGACCCAGTACTTC.